The next 19 T cell receptor beta chains were all read from a single sample in a study of blood T cells in healthy people across ages. With a J-beta primer mix and a sample-barcoded 5' primer, a second PCR ran about 6 to 11 cycles. TCRdb re-analysed the 5' RACE reads in MiXCR, keeping a single row per CDR3 protein. Among around 1,000,000 distinct CDR3 sequences listed, around two fifths were seen once. Material: blood. These receptors all stem from a man in his late teens or twenties in good health.

Concerning this clonotype itself: This may stem from a read error, because a much larger clone lies one nucleotide away. This chain uses TRBV25-1 with TRBJ2-1; TRBD2 matches at 10 bases. The CDR3 loop spans 15 amino acids. Germline CDR1 MGHDK, CDR2 SYGVNS. V lost 8 bases, J lost 8 bases, and 12 bases stayed unmatched. This chain's CDR3 is CASLLAGSPIDEQFF. CDR3 in DNA: TGTGCCAGCTTACTAGCGGGGAGCCCCATCGATGAGCAGTTCTTC.

In this sample, this clonotype turned up many times. The genes are TRBV2 and TRBJ2-1; D gene uncertain. Trimming took off 5 bases at V and 4 bases at J, with 6 bases between the two ends. The CDR3 consists of 12 residues. Germline V gene sequence: CDR1 SNHLY, CDR2 FYNNEI. This CDR3 reads CASSKGYNEQFF. For the CDR3, the DNA is TGTGCCAGCAGTAAAGGTTACAATGAGCAGTTCTTC.

Concerning this clonotype itself: A much larger clone lies one base from this, so it may be a read error. This chain joins TRBV7-2 and TRBJ1-1; 7 positions match TRBD1. Germline V lookup: CDR1 SGHTA, CDR2 FQGNSA. The CDR3 is 12 amino acids. CDR3 sequence (DNA): TGTGCCTGCAGCTCACAGGGGACTGAAGCTTTCTTT. This translates into CACSSQGTEAFF.

This clonotype occurred a few times. This chain connects TRBV7-9 to TRBJ1-2; D gene uncertain. Germline V gene data show CDR1 as SEHNR and CDR2 as FQNEAQ (reference sequence). The CDR3 is 13 residues long. Trimming left V 7 bases short and J 3 bases short, with 12 bases between. The CDR3 sequence: CASTFNEDYGYTF. CDR3 DNA: TGTGCCAGCACCTTTAACGAGGACTATGGCTACACCTTC.

This clonotype was recorded a few times. The rearrangement joins TRBV29-1 to TRBJ2-4, with 9 bases fitting TRBD1. TRBJ2-7 explains the end of the DNA better; the J call may be wrong. Germline V gene data show CDR1 as SQVTM and CDR2 as ANQGSEA. The length of the CDR3 is 13 residues. For the CDR3, the DNA is TGCAGCGTTACCCACAGGGGGCGATACGAGCAGTACTTC. Its protein product is CSVTHRGRYEQYF.

In this sample, this clonotype turned up once. At one of its ends the junction is not consistent with the germline gene, which may arise from a read error. The rearrangement uses TRBV20-1 and TRBJ1-5, with TRBD1 as a possible D gene (6 bases). Germline loops: CDR1 DFQATT, CDR2 SNEGSKA (reference sequence). This CDR3 has 14 residues. Here the CDR3 DNA reads TGCAGTGCTGACGAGGGGGGAGATGATCAGCCCCGGCATTTT. Its translation is CSADEGGDDQPRHF.

This clonotype has just a few counts. This chain uses TRBV4-3 with TRBJ1-6, with D uncertain. The V end lost 5 bases, the J end lost 0 bases, and 17 bases lay between the germline ends. CDR1 and CDR2 from the germline V gene are LGHNA and YSLEER. This CDR3 spans 18 amino acids. CDR3 nucleotide sequence: TGCGCCAGCAGCATCATGGGGTTCGGGCGCTCCTATAATTCACCCCTCCACTTT. Translation gives CASSIMGFGRSYNSPLHF.

The chain couples TRBV6-5 to TRBJ1-2; 9 bases match TRBD1. CDR3 length: 15 residues. Trimming cost V 8 bases and J 7 bases; bases outside gene matches: 14. The germline gives CDR1 MNHEY, CDR2 SVGAGI. The CDR3 is CASQPRPGQGCGYTF. The CDR3 DNA reads TGTGCCAGCCAACCCAGGCCGGGACAGGGTTGTGGCTACACCTTC.

DNA of the CDR3: TGTGCCAGCAGCTTAATTCGGTGGCCCAGAAGTGAAGCCTACTCCTACAATGAGCAGTTCTTC. It codes for CASSLIRWPRSEAYSYNEQFF. The chain employs TRBV11-2 and TRBJ2-1; the D is unclear. The CDR3 is 21 amino acids. V was trimmed by 2 bases and J by 0 bases, leaving 26 bases between them. Germline assignment: CDR1 SGHAT and CDR2 FQNNGV.

This chain links TRBV7-8 with TRBJ2-1, with D possibly TRBD1 on 5 matching bases. In germline, CDR1 is SGHVS, CDR2 FQNEAQ. The V and J ends lost 0 bases and 6 bases respectively, with 9 bases between them. This CDR3 has 14 amino acids. The DNA for the CDR3 is TGTGCCAGCAGCTTAGCGGGGCGACTCAATGAGCAGTTCTTC. Its protein is CASSLAGRLNEQFF.

This clonotype came up many times. One end of the junction varies from germline; a read error may be responsible. The chain uses TRBV7-3 and TRBJ2-7; unclear D gene. The CDR3 contains 13 residues. Germline loops: CDR1 SGHTA, CDR2 FQGTGA. CDR3 DNA: TGTGCCAGCAGTTTAACGAGTACCTACGAGCAGTACTTC. It yields the protein CASSLTSTYEQYF.

This clonotype has just a few counts. The V call is TRBV6-8, the J call TRBJ2-5; D remains unclear. The assigned J gene may be wrong: the sequence end matches TRBJ2-7 better. The V gene's germline CDR1 is MNHGY and CDR2 SAAAGT. There are 16 residues in the CDR3. CDR3 in DNA: TGTGCCAGCAGACCCAGATCGTTCCAGGCTTCCCACGAGCAGTACTTC. Amino acids: CASRPRSFQASHEQYF.

This clonotype was counted only a few times. This chain connects TRBV14 to TRBJ2-5; a possible D gene is TRBD1 (5 bases). The assigned J gene may be wrong: the sequence end matches TRBJ2-7 better. Germline V lookup: CDR1 SGHDN, CDR2 FVKESK. The CDR3 is 13 residues long. This chain's CDR3 is CASSPYQGFEQYF. The CDR3 region has the DNA TGTGCCAGCAGCCCATATCAGGGATTCGAGCAGTACTTC.

V is TRBV7-2 and J is TRBJ1-3; D possibly corresponds to TRBD1 (6 bases). Per the germline V gene, CDR1 is SGHTA and CDR2 is FQGNSA. Between the trimmed V and J ends, which lost 2 bases and 0 bases, there was a span of 8 bases. CDR3 length equals 15 residues. CDR3 residues: CASSLNRVSGNTIYF. CDR3 DNA sequence: TGTGCCAGCAGCTTAAACAGGGTCTCTGGAAACACCATATATTTT.

This CDR3 is CASSLGGRVGDEQFF. The CDR3 region has the DNA TGTGCCAGCAGCTTAGGCGGCAGGGTGGGCGATGAGCAGTTCTTC. The V gene is TRBV11-2, the J gene TRBJ2-1, with TRBD1 as a possible D gene (5 bases). The CDR3 sequence is 15 residues long. Germline CDR1 SGHAT, CDR2 FQNNGV. The V end lost 1 base, the J end lost 8 bases, and 15 bases lay between the germline ends.

The gene calls are TRBV4-2 and TRBJ2-4; D is perhaps TRBD2 (7 bases). Germline CDR1 is LGHNA and CDR2 is YNFKEQ. The CDR3 contains 14 residues. Trimming cost V 3 bases and J 8 bases, with 14 bases left between them. The CDR3 reads CASSQGTNRDIQYF. As DNA, the CDR3 is TGTGCCAGCAGCCAGGGGACTAACAGGGACATTCAGTACTTC.

The chain has TRBV5-1 and TRBJ2-1; D is possibly TRBD1 (5 bases). The CDR3 totals 16 residues. CDR1 is SGHRS, CDR2 YFSETQ, per germline. V was trimmed by 1 base and J by 0 bases, leaving 11 bases between them. This chain's CDR3 is CASSLIGEASYNEQFF. The CDR3 DNA follows: TGCGCCAGCAGCTTGATAGGGGAAGCCTCCTACAATGAGCAGTTCTTC. Complete variable domain (other parts from reference TRBV5-1 and TRBJ2-1): KAGVTQTPRYLIKTRGQQVTLSCSPISGHRSVSWYQQTPGQGLQFLFEYFSETQRNKGNFPGRFSGRQFSNSRSEMNVSTLELGDSALYLCASSLIGEASYNEQFFGPGTRLTVL.

The J gene is TRBJ2-2, the V gene TRBV4-1, with 8 positions matching TRBD1. V lost 2 bases to trimming and J lost 0 bases; unmatched junction nucleotides: 5. The length of the CDR3 is 17 residues. From germline, CDR1 is MGHRA and CDR2 YSYEKL. The CDR3 spells CASSQSGQGANTGELFF. Written as DNA, the CDR3 is TGCGCCAGCAGCCAATCTGGACAGGGTGCGAACACCGGGGAGCTGTTTTTT.

CDR3 loop: CASSLESRGGGYTDTQYF. For the CDR3, the DNA is TGTGCCAGCAGCTTAGAATCTCGCGGGGGGGGATACACAGATACGCAGTATTTT. This sequence joins TRBV7-2 and TRBJ2-3; 9 nucleotides line up with TRBD2. Germline CDR1 SGHTA, CDR2 FQGNSA. The trim removed 1 base at V and 2 bases at J, leaving 10 bases unmatched. The CDR3 contains 18 residues.